A selection of T cell receptor beta chains follows, all from one sample in a study of T-cell reconstitution after alpha-beta-depleted transplantation in children. TCRdb reanalysed the PCR reads using MiXCR and keeps one entry per CDR3 protein. The data contain around 250,000 distinct CDR3 sequences, 9.5% to 10% of them singletons. The sequencing used PBMCs from the stem cell graft donor, collected from the stem cell graft. Receptors originate from a human donor who donated a stem cell graft to a child with SCID. The CDR3 runs from the conserved cysteine through the conserved F or W. The D gene is left open where the match is weak. Clone size is stated in some rows and not others, as once, few, many or a class when expanded.

clone size	D gene	V gene	J gene	CDR3 DNA	CDR3 protein
.	TRBD1	TRBV19	TRBJ2-5	TGTGCCAGTCAAGGGACAGGGGAGTACCAAGAGACCCAGTACTTC	CASQGTGEYQETQYF
many	TRBD1	TRBV10-3	TRBJ2-1	TGTGCCATCAGTCGGGACAGGGTATACGAGCAGTTCTTC	CAISRDRVYEQFF
.	.	TRBV18	TRBJ2-3	TGTGCCAGCTCACCCCCTTTGGGGACCGATACGCAGTATTTT	CASSPPLGTDTQYF
few	.	TRBV12-3/TRBV12-4	TRBJ2-4	TGTGCCAGCAGTTTAGGGATGCCTCTAGCCAAAAACATTCAGTACTTC	CASSLGMPLAKNIQYF
.	.	TRBV15	TRBJ2-7	TGTGCCACCAGCGGTCGGGGTCCTTACGAGCAGTACTTC	CATSGRGPYEQYF
many	TRBD1	TRBV12-3/TRBV12-4	TRBJ1-5	TGTGCCAGCAGTTTGACAGGGGGCTCTCAGCCCCAGCATTTT	CASSLTGGSQPQHF
.	.	TRBV20-1	TRBJ1-6	TGCAGTGCCCGGGGGGTCAGCAATAATTCACCCCTCCACTTT	CSARGVSNNSPLHF
.	.	TRBV20-1	TRBJ2-4	TGCAGTGCTAGAGATCAAGGGTCCCAAGGCATTCAGTACTTC	CSARDQGSQGIQYF
few	.	TRBV20-1	TRBJ1-4	TGCAGTGCTAGAGATCCCGGGGGCGCCGGGAGTGAAAAACTGTTTTTT	CSARDPGGAGSEKLFF
.	TRBD1	TRBV20-1	TRBJ2-1	TGCAGTGCCTACCCTTGGGACAGCTCCTACAATGAGCAGTTCTTC	CSAYPWDSSYNEQFF